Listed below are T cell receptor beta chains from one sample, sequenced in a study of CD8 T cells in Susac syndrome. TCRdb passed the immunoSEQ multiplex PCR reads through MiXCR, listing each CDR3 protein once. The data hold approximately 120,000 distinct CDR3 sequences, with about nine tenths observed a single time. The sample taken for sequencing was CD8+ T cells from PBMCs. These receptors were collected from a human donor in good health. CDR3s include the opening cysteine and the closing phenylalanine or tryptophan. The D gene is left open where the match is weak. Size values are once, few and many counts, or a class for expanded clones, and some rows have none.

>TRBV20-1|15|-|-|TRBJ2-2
TGCAGTGCTAGAGCCATACAGGGTATCACCGGGGAGCTGTTTTTT
CSARAIQGITGELFF
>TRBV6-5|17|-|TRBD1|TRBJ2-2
TGTGCCAGCAGTTACTCGCCGACAGGGGGGAACACCGGGGAGCTGTTTTTT
CASSYSPTGGNTGELFF
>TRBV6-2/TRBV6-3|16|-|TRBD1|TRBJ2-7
TGTGCCAGCAGAACCGTAAGACAGGGGCCTGAATACGAGCAGTACTTC
CASRTVRQGPEYEQYF
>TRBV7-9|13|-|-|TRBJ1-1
TGTGCCAGCAGCTCGACAGGGAACACTGAAGCTTTCTTT
CASSSTGNTEAFF
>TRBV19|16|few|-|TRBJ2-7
TGTGCCAGTAGTATCCACCAGGCCCAAGGGGGCTACGAGCAGTACTTC
CASSIHQAQGGYEQYF
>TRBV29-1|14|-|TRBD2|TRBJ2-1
TGCAGCGTCTCTAGCGGGGGGGGTTACAATGAGCAGTTCTTC
CSVSSGGGYNEQFF
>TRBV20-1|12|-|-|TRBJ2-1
TGCAGTGCCCAAGGCGCGCGCAATGAGCAGTTCTTC
CSAQGARNEQFF
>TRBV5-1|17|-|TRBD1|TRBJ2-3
TGCGCCAGCAGCCGTCCCGGGACAGGGGATAGCACAGATACGCAGTATTTT
CASSRPGTGDSTDTQYF
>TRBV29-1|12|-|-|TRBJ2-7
TGCAGCGTTTTGGGGCAGTCCTACGAGCAGTACTTC
CSVLGQSYEQYF
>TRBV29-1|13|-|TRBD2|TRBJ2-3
TGCAGCGCCAGCGGGGGGGCCACAGATACGCAGTATTTT
CSASGGATDTQYF
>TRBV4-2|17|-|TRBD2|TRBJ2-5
TGTGCCAGCAGCCAGAAGATCGCCGGGGAGGGAATCGAGACCCAGTACTTC
CASSQKIAGEGIETQYF
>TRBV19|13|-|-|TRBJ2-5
TGTGCCAGTAACGGACTGGGACGGGAGACCCAGTACTTC
CASNGLGRETQYF
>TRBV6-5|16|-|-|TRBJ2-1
TGTGCCAGCAGTTACCCAGTGACTAACGGCTACGGTGAGCAGTTCTTC
CASSYPVTNGYGEQFF
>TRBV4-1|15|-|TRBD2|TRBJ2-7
TGCGCCAGCAGCGAGGGACTAGCGGGGATATACGAGCAGTACTTC
CASSEGLAGIYEQYF
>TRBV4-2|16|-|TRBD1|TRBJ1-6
TGTGCCAGCAGCCAAGAAGGGGACAGGGGGCCCTCACCCCTCCACTTT
CASSQEGDRGPSPLHF
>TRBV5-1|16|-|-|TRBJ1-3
TGCGCCAGCAGCTTGGATGGAGGAACCTCTGGAAACACCATATATTTT
CASSLDGGTSGNTIYF
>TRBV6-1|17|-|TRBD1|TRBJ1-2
TGTGCCAGCAGTGATCACGGGACAGGCCAAAGACGGTATGGCTACACCTTC
CASSDHGTGQRRYGYTF